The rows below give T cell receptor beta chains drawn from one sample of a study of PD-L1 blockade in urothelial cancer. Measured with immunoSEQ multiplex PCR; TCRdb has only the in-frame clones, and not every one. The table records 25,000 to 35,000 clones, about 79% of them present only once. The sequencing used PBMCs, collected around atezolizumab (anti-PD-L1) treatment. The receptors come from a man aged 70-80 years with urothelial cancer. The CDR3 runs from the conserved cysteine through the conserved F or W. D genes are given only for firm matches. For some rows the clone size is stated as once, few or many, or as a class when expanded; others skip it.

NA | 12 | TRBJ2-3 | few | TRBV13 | CASSPRTDTQYF | TGTGCCAGCAGCCCTAGGACAGATACGCAGTATTTT
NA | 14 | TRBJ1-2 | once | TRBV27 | CASRELGNNYGYTF | TGTGCCAGCCGGGAGTTAGGGAATAACTATGGCTACACCTTC
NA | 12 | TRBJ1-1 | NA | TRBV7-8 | CASSLEGVEAFF | TGTGCCAGCAGCTTGGAAGGGGTTGAAGCTTTCTTT
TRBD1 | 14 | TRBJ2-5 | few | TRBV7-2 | CASSPGQEQKTQYF | TGTGCCAGCAGCCCTGGACAGGAGCAAAAGACCCAGTACTTC
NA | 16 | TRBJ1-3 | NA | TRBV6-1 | CASSEMYRAVGNTIYF | TGTGCCAGCAGTGAAATGTACAGGGCTGTGGGAAACACCATATATTTT
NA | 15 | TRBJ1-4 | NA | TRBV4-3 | CASSRSRGLVEKLFF | TGCGCCAGCAGCAGATCAAGGGGCTTGGTTGAAAAACTGTTTTTT
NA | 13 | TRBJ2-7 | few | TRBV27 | CASSQTPSYEQYF | TGTGCCAGCAGCCAGACTCCCTCCTACGAGCAGTACTTC
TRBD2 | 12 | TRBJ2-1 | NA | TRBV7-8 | CASSSIAGGLFF | TGTGCCAGCAGCTCCATAGCGGGAGGGCTGTTCTTC
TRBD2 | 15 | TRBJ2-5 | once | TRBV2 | CASSFSGRKGETQYF | TGTGCCAGCAGCTTTAGCGGGAGGAAGGGGGAGACCCAGTACTTC
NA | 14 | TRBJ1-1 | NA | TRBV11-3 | CASSLGGRETEAFF | TGTGCCAGCAGCTTAGGTGGCCGGGAGACTGAAGCTTTCTTT
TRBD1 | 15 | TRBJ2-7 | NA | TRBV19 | CASSWDRAFMYEQYF | TGTGCCAGTAGTTGGGACAGGGCTTTTATGTACGAGCAGTACTTC
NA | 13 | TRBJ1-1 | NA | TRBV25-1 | CASTFGGNTEAFF | TGTGCCAGCACTTTCGGGGGGAACACTGAAGCTTTCTTT
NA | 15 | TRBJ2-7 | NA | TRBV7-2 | CASSLGLEPPYEQYF | TGTGCCAGCAGCTTAGGACTAGAACCCCCCTACGAGCAGTACTTC
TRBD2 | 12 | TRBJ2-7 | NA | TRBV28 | CASSGIAGVGYF | TGTGCCAGCAGTGGAATAGCGGGAGTGGGGTACTTC
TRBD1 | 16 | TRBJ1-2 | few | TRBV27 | CASSTYQQGADYGYTF | TGTGCCAGCAGTACATACCAACAGGGGGCGGACTATGGCTACACCTTC
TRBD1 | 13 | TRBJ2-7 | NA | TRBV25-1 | CASSLGTGSEQYF | TGTGCCAGCAGTTTGGGGACAGGGTCCGAGCAGTACTTC
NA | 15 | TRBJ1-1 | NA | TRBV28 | CASRTLLDWGTEAFF | TGTGCCAGCAGGACCCTGCTGGACTGGGGCACTGAAGCTTTCTTT
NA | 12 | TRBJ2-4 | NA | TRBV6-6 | CASSYLPNIQYF | TGTGCCAGCAGTTACCTCCCGAACATTCAGTACTTC
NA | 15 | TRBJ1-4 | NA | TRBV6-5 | CASSYSIRGEEKLFF | TGTGCCAGCAGTTACTCGATCAGGGGAGAGGAAAAACTGTTTTTT
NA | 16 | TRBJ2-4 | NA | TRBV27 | CASSLLATSAKNIQYF | TGTGCCAGCAGTTTATTGGCCACCTCAGCCAAAAACATTCAGTACTTC
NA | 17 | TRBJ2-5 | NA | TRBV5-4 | CASSLARGFGGQETQYF | TGTGCCAGCAGCTTGGCCCGGGGGTTTGGGGGTCAAGAGACCCAGTACTTC
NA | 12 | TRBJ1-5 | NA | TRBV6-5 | CASSGGNQPQHF | TGTGCCAGCAGCGGGGGCAATCAGCCCCAGCATTTT
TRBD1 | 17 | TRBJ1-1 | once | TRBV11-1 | CASSGRTGGPMNTEAFF | TGTGCCAGCAGCGGCCGGACAGGGGGACCCATGAACACTGAAGCTTTCTTT
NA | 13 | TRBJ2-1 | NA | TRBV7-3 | CASSLRSMDEQFF | TGTGCCAGCAGCTTGAGATCTATGGATGAGCAGTTCTTC
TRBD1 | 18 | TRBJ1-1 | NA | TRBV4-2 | CASSPSGQGTGVNTEAFF | TGTGCCAGCAGCCCTTCTGGACAGGGGACGGGAGTGAACACTGAAGCTTTCTTT
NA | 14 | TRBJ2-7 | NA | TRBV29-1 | CSVETSSGLGEQYF | TGCAGCGTTGAAACTAGCTCAGGGTTGGGGGAGCAGTACTTC
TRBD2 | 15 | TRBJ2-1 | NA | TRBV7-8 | CASGERLAGGNEQFF | TGTGCCAGCGGGGAGCGACTAGCGGGGGGGAATGAGCAGTTCTTC
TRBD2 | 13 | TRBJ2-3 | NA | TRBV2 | CATLAGGTDTQYF | TGTGCCACCCTAGCGGGGGGCACAGATACGCAGTATTTT
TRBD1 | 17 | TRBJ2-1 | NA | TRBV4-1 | CASSQDQTGDTENEQFF | TGCGCCAGCAGCCAAGATCAGACAGGGGATACGGAAAATGAGCAGTTCTTC
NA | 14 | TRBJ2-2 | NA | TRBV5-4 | CASSLAPGTGELFF | TGTGCCAGCAGCTTGGCCCCGGGTACCGGGGAGCTGTTTTTT
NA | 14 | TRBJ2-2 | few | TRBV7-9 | CASSLLRDAGELFF | TGTGCCAGCAGCTTATTGAGGGATGCCGGGGAGCTGTTTTTT
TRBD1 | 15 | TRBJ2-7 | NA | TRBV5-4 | CASSPGTVITYEQYF | TGTGCCAGCAGCCCTGGGACAGTTATAACCTACGAGCAGTACTTC
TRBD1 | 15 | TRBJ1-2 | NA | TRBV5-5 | CASSYGTGGFYGYTF | TGTGCCAGCAGCTATGGGACAGGGGGCTTCTATGGCTACACCTTC
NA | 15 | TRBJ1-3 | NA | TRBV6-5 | CASSYSADSGNTIYF | TGTGCCAGCAGTTACTCAGCGGACTCTGGAAACACCATATATTTT
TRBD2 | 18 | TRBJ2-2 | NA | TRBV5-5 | CASSLAGTSGGLRGELFF | TGTGCCAGCAGCTTGGCAGGGACTAGCGGGGGCCTCAGGGGGGAGCTGTTTTTT
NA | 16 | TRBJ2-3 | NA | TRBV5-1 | CASRSAVRGAVDTQYF | TGCGCCAGCAGATCCGCGGTTCGGGGGGCTGTAGATACGCAGTATTTT
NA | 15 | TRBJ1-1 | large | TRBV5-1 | CASSKFPGAGAEAFF | TGCGCCAGCAGCAAATTTCCAGGTGCGGGCGCTGAAGCTTTCTTT
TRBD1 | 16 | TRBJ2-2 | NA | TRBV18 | CASSPQGTGFSGELFF | TGTGCCAGCTCACCGCAAGGGACAGGGTTCTCCGGGGAGCTGTTTTTT
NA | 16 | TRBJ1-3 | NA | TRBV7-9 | CASSHPGAASGNTIYF | TGTGCCAGCAGCCATCCAGGGGCTGCCTCTGGAAACACCATATATTTT
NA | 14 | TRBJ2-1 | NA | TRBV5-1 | CASNPGLKIDEQFF | TGCGCCAGCAACCCGGGACTCAAGATCGATGAGCAGTTCTTC